These T cell receptor beta chains were read from a single sample in a study of blood T cell repertoires in COVID-19. Profiled with immunoSEQ multiplex PCR; TCRdb holds only in-frame clones, not every one. This table has some 150,000 clones, roughly 84% appearing once. The sample taken for sequencing was peripheral blood. Receptor source: a man aged 60 to 75 who had recovered from COVID-19. Each CDR3 is given with its conserved first and last residue. Fields, in order: J gene, V gene, CDR3 length, D gene, clone size, CDR3 DNA, CDR3 protein. The D gene is left open where the match is weak. Not all rows give a size; the values are once, few, many and, for expanded clones, a class.

TRBJ2-1,TRBV19,14,TRBD2,.,TGTGCCAGTACACTAGCGGGGCCCAACAATGAGCAGTTCTTC,CASTLAGPNNEQFF
TRBJ2-1,TRBV2,16,TRBD1,.,TGTGCCAGCAGTGAGTCAACGGGACAGATCTACAATGAGCAGTTCTTC,CASSESTGQIYNEQFF
TRBJ2-1,TRBV3-1/TRBV3-2,18,TRBD2,.,TGTGCCAGCAGCCCCAGCCCCCCGGGACTAGCGGGCCCCCCCGGAAAGTTCTTC,CASSPSPPGLAGPPGKFF
TRBJ1-1,TRBV10-3,15,TRBD1,.,TGTGCCATCAGTGAGGGGACAGGGCCCTACACTGAAGCTTTCTTT,CAISEGTGPYTEAFF
TRBJ2-7,TRBV5-1,14,TRBD1,.,TGCGCCAGCAGCCCTCGGACAGGTTCCTACGAGCAGTACTTC,CASSPRTGSYEQYF
TRBJ2-7,TRBV11-1,12,.,.,TGTGCCAGCAGTCGTTCGGGTTTCGAGCAGTACTTC,CASSRSGFEQYF
TRBJ2-3,TRBV19,12,.,.,TGTGCCAGTAGTTCTCTCACAGATACGCAGTATTTT,CASSSLTDTQYF
TRBJ2-3,TRBV4-2,16,TRBD2,.,TGTGCCAGCAGCCAAGACGGGACTAGCGGGGGGGATACGCAGTATTTT,CASSQDGTSGGDTQYF
TRBJ2-3,TRBV24-1,14,TRBD1,once,TGTGCCACCGCAGGGGGCGCGAGCACAGATACGCAGTATTTT,CATAGGASTDTQYF
TRBJ1-4,TRBV18,14,.,.,TGTGCCAGCTCACCGACAGGTACTGATGAAAAACTGTTTTTT,CASSPTGTDEKLFF
TRBJ2-7,TRBV5-1,19,TRBD2,.,TGCGCCAGCAGCTTGGCCTGGGCGGGACTAGCGGGTTCCCCCTACGAGCAGTACTTC,CASSLAWAGLAGSPYEQYF
TRBJ2-2,TRBV30,15,TRBD2,.,TGTGCCTGGGGACTAGCGGTCGCGAACACCGGGGAGCTGTTTTTT,CAWGLAVANTGELFF
TRBJ2-1,TRBV2,14,TRBD1,.,TGTGCCAGCAGCGACGTGGGACAGTACAATGAGCAGTTCTTC,CASSDVGQYNEQFF
TRBJ2-1,TRBV10-3,14,TRBD1,once,TGTGCCATCACCGATGGACAGGGTTCCGATGAGCAGTTCTTC,CAITDGQGSDEQFF
TRBJ2-3,TRBV28,12,.,.,TGTGCCAGCAGATCACAGGGAGATACGCAGTATTTT,CASRSQGDTQYF
TRBJ1-1,TRBV7-2,16,.,.,TGTGCCAGCAGCTTAGTGGGCAGCCTCGGGAACACTGAAGCTTTCTTT,CASSLVGSLGNTEAFF
TRBJ1-2,TRBV5-1,16,TRBD1,.,TGCGCCAGCAGTTACGGGACAGGTGATAGAGGCTATGGCTACACCTTC,CASSYGTGDRGYGYTF
TRBJ2-7,TRBV25-1,18,TRBD1,.,TGTGCCAGCAGTGAATTCGGGCGGGGGGACAGGGGGTCCTACGAGCAGTACTTC,CASSEFGRGDRGSYEQYF
TRBJ2-5,TRBV2,16,TRBD2,.,TGTGCCAGCAGATCGGGGGGGGCGCGGTCCCAAGAGACCCAGTACTTC,CASRSGGARSQETQYF
TRBJ2-5,TRBV19,13,.,.,TGTGCCAGTAGTATGACACCTGGGGAGACCCAGTACTTC,CASSMTPGETQYF
TRBJ1-2,TRBV6-5,12,.,.,TGTGCCAGCAGTTACTTTGACGGGAGCTACACCTTC,CASSYFDGSYTF
TRBJ2-7,TRBV27,14,TRBD1,.,TGTGCCAGCAGTTTAACGGACAGGGGGTACGAGCAGTACTTC,CASSLTDRGYEQYF
TRBJ2-5,TRBV5-4,20,.,.,TGTGCCAGCAGCTTGGCGGGGGGGGGACAGGGAGTCCGAGGAAGAAAGACCCAGTACTTC,CASSLAGGGQGVRGRKTQYF
TRBJ1-5,TRBV5-4,14,.,few,TGTGCCAGCAGCTTGGGGGGAGGGGATCAGCCCCAGCATTTT,CASSLGGGDQPQHF
TRBJ1-1,TRBV30,15,.,.,TGTGCCTGGAGTACCGGGGATTATCGGAGGACTGAAGCTTTCTTT,CAWSTGDYRRTEAFF
TRBJ2-5,TRBV3-1/TRBV3-2,14,.,.,TGTGCCAGCAGCCAAGGCGGCAGTCAAGAGACCCAGTACTTC,CASSQGGSQETQYF
TRBJ2-5,TRBV19,16,TRBD1,.,TGTGCCAGTAGGGGGACAGGTGGTACGGGTCAAGAGACCCAGTACTTC,CASRGTGGTGQETQYF
TRBJ1-2,TRBV18,12,.,.,TGTGCCAGCTCACCCGCAGGAGGAGGCTACACCTTC,CASSPAGGGYTF
TRBJ2-1,TRBV27,16,.,once,TGTGCCAGCAGACCTATCAGGGACATGTTTTACAATGAGCAGTTCTTC,CASRPIRDMFYNEQFF
TRBJ2-3,TRBV19,15,.,.,TGTGCCAGTAGTATCAGGACTCCCGGCACAGATACGCAGTATTTT,CASSIRTPGTDTQYF
TRBJ2-2,TRBV6-6,14,TRBD2,.,TGTGCCAGCATCTTAGCGGGGAACACCGGGGAGCTGTTTTTT,CASILAGNTGELFF
TRBJ1-2,TRBV4-3,13,.,.,TGCGCCAGCAGCCAAAAAGGGGACTATGGCTACACCTTC,CASSQKGDYGYTF
TRBJ1-4,TRBV28,17,.,.,TGTGCCAGCAGTTTCCCGGACGGCGGGCTTACTAATGAAAAACTGTTTTTT,CASSFPDGGLTNEKLFF
TRBJ2-2,TRBV28,15,.,once,TGTGCCAGCAGTTTTTACAGGTCGAACACCGGGGAGCTGTTTTTT,CASSFYRSNTGELFF
TRBJ1-4,TRBV7-2,13,.,.,TGTGCCAGCAGCTTAAGCTATAATGAAAAACTGTTTTTT,CASSLSYNEKLFF
TRBJ2-1,TRBV5-8,15,TRBD2,once,TGTGCCAGCAGCTTGGCCGCGGGGGGGCCCGGTGAGCAGTTCTTC,CASSLAAGGPGEQFF
TRBJ1-1,TRBV5-1,14,.,.,TGCGCCAGCAGCGTACAGGGCATTAACACTGAAGCTTTCTTT,CASSVQGINTEAFF
TRBJ1-2,TRBV5-8,17,TRBD1,few,TGTGCCAGCAGCTTGACCACGGCAGGGGGCCCGCTTTATGGCTACACCTTC,CASSLTTAGGPLYGYTF
TRBJ1-1,TRBV6-6,16,TRBD1,.,TGTGCCAGCAGTACCGGGACAGGGCTCATGAACACTGAAGCTTTCTTT,CASSTGTGLMNTEAFF
TRBJ2-3,TRBV5-1,15,.,few,TGCGCCAGCAGCTTGGCCGGGGTGGACACAGATACGCAGTATTTT,CASSLAGVDTDTQYF
TRBJ2-3,TRBV7-8,16,TRBD1,.,TGTGCCAGCAGCCTCAAACAGGGGTCAGGCACAGATACGCAGTATTTT,CASSLKQGSGTDTQYF
TRBJ2-5,TRBV21-1,19,.,.,TGTGCCAGCAGTACACTCCTAGCCGGACTAGCGGGGTGCTGGGAGACCCAGTACTTC,CASSTLLAGLAGCWETQYF
TRBJ2-2,TRBV19,16,.,.,TGTGCCAGTAGACAGGGCCCAGCCCCGAACACCGGGGAGCTGTTTTTT,CASRQGPAPNTGELFF
TRBJ1-5,TRBV30,17,TRBD1,.,TGTGCCTGGAGTGTAGGGACGAAGGGGGCCGCCAATCAGCCCCAGCATTTT,CAWSVGTKGAANQPQHF
TRBJ2-3,TRBV6-6,15,.,.,TGTGCCAGCAGTTACTCGCGGGGTAGCACAGATACGCAGTATTTT,CASSYSRGSTDTQYF
TRBJ2-5,TRBV11-2,14,TRBD1,few,TGTGCCAGCAGCCCGACAGGGGACGGGATGACCCAGTACTTC,CASSPTGDGMTQYF
TRBJ1-6,TRBV3-1/TRBV3-2,14,.,.,TGTGCCAGCAGCCGACAGGCCAATAATTCACCCCTCCACTTT,CASSRQANNSPLHF
TRBJ1-1,TRBV5-4,16,.,once,TGTGCCAGCAGCTTGGCGAGAGGGGTAGGGGGAAGGGAAGCTTTCTTT,CASSLARGVGGREAFF
TRBJ2-3,TRBV7-2,14,.,.,TGTGCCAGCAGCCCCATGACTAGCACAGATACGCAGTATTTT,CASSPMTSTDTQYF
TRBJ2-3,TRBV4-3,15,.,once,TGCGCCAGCAGCCAAGCTCCCGGGAGCACAGATACGCAGTATTTT,CASSQAPGSTDTQYF
TRBJ2-3,TRBV28,16,TRBD1,.,TGTGCCAGCAGTTCCCCTACCGGGACAGCCACAGATACGCAGTATTTT,CASSSPTGTATDTQYF
TRBJ1-5,TRBV7-3,13,.,.,TGTGCCAGCAGCTTGGACAGCTTTCAGCCCCAGCATTTT,CASSLDSFQPQHF
TRBJ2-1,TRBV19,14,TRBD2,once,TGTGCCAGTAGTCCGGTGGGGGGGGGAAATGAGCAGTTCTTC,CASSPVGGGNEQFF
TRBJ2-5,TRBV7-2,12,.,.,TGTGCCAGCAGCGGAAGCAGGGAGACCCAGTACTTC,CASSGSRETQYF
TRBJ1-4,TRBV2,15,TRBD1,.,TGTGCCAGCAGCGTCACAGGGGCCGTAAATGAAAAACTGTTTTTT,CASSVTGAVNEKLFF